This TCR beta chain stems from a study of T cell clonotyping in hematopoietic cell transplantation. Study context: Recipient samples before transplant were obtained post-cytoreduction. Study results and limitations: Cells were unsorted, so CD4 and CD8 contributions were not separated. At the given depth, recipient repertoires were over 95% de novo clonotypes. Pathologically expanded recipient clonotypes increased progressively from day 30 to day 180 as diversity fell.

Of note for this clone: Its antigen is unknown.

Assay: immunoSEQ multiplex PCR; the TCRdb copy retains only in-frame clones and omits some. The sample holds 25,000 to 30,000 clones, under 90% seen once. This sample's time point: recipient sample about 28 days before transplant, after cytoreduction. This sequence was found in a man aged 35-49 years with acute myeloid leukemia. Some clones in this sample may be carry-over from other donors' samples. The source was peripheral blood mononuclear cells, collected before stem cell transplant.

DNA of the CDR3: TGTGCCAGCAGCTTAGATTACCGGGACTACTACAATGAGCAGTTCTTC. Its translation: CASSLDYRDYYNEQFF. This chain joins TRBV11-3 and TRBJ2-1, with 7 bases fitting TRBD2. There are 16 residues in the CDR3. Trimming cost V 0 bases and J 3 bases; bases outside gene matches: 5. Germline V gene lookup returns CDR1 SGHNT and CDR2 YENEEA.